These 20 T cell receptor beta chains were sequenced from one sample in a study of technical replicates of blood from a few donors. Clones were read by immunoSEQ multiplex PCR, and TCRdb kept only the in-frame ones, dropping some. In the table there are about 59,000 clones, 85% to 90% of which are singletons. Sequencing was done on a sample of PBMCs. Receptors originate from a human donor in good health. Some clones in this sample may be carry-over from other donors' samples.

This chain uses TRBV11-2 with TRBJ1-1; D not certain. The ends were cut back, 6 bases at V and 0 bases at J, with 11 bases in the middle. Germline CDR1 reads SGHAT; CDR2 reads FQNNGV. The CDR3 covers 14 residues. In DNA, the CDR3 is TGTGCCAGCAGTCTCGACAATTTGAACACTGAAGCTTTCTTT. Amino acid sequence: CASSLDNLNTEAFF.

The chain uses TRBV12-5 and TRBJ2-5, with D possibly being TRBD2 (7 bases). With 7 bases removed from V and 2 bases from J, the gap between germline ends came to 20 bases. The CDR3 runs 16 residues. CDR1 and CDR2 from the germline V gene are LGHNT and FRNRAP. This CDR3 reads CASAPGAGALQETQYF. The CDR3 DNA sequence: TGTGCTAGTGCCCCAGGTGCGGGGGCCCTTCAAGAGACCCAGTACTTC.

The chain couples TRBV29-1 to TRBJ2-1; 8 nucleotides align to TRBD2. The length of the CDR3 is 16 residues. J was trimmed by 6 bases and V by 4 bases; bases with no gene match: 14. CDR1 and CDR2 (germline): SQVTM, ANQGSEA. CDR3 DNA sequence: TGCAGCGTTGGTCGTCTGTGGCGGGAGGTTCGCAATGAGCAGTTCTTC. This codes for CSVGRLWREVRNEQFF.

V is TRBV6-5 and J is TRBJ1-1, with D possibly matching TRBD1 (6 bases). V lost 4 bases and J lost 0, with 15 bases in between. Germline CDR1 reads MNHEY; CDR2 reads SVGAGI. This CDR3 is built from 16 residues. The CDR3 DNA is TGTGCCAGCAGTTTCAAATCGACAGGCATGAACACTGAAGCTTTCTTT. It yields the protein CASSFKSTGMNTEAFF.

This clone occurred once. The chain recombines TRBV19 with TRBJ2-5, with D possibly TRBD2 on 6 matching bases. Between the trimmed V and J ends, which lost 3 bases and 5 bases, there was a span of 13 bases. CDR3 size: 14 residues. Germline loops: CDR1 LNHDA, CDR2 SQIVND (reference sequence). The CDR3 protein is CASSISLARETQYF. The CDR3 DNA reads TGTGCCAGTAGTATCAGTCTAGCGAGGGAGACCCAGTACTTC.

In its sample, this clone was seen a few times. V is TRBV28 and J is TRBJ1-2; 9 bases align to TRBD1. J lost 6 bases, V lost 5 bases, and 10 bases had no gene match. The CDR3 spans 15 residues. Germline V gene lookup returns CDR1 MDHEN and CDR2 SYDVKM. The CDR3 reads CASSQTGTGKNGYTF. The CDR3 coding sequence is TGTGCCAGCAGTCAAACCGGGACAGGGAAGAATGGCTACACCTTC.

This chain's CDR3 is CAWTRDFRSGELFF. In DNA form, the CDR3 reads TGTGCCTGGACCCGGGACTTCAGGTCCGGGGAGCTGTTTTTT. V usage is TRBV30 and J usage is TRBJ2-2, with D tentatively TRBD2 (6 bases). From germline, CDR1 is GTSNPN and CDR2 SVGIG (reference sequence). V gave up 4 bases and J gave up 6 bases, with 15 bases separating them. This CDR3 contains 14 residues.

CDR3 nucleotides: TGTGCCATCAGTATCCTAGCGGAGGTGAGCTCCTACAATGAGCAGTTCTTC. It encodes CAISILAEVSSYNEQFF. The chain uses TRBV10-3 and TRBJ2-1, with 7 bases matching TRBD2. Trimming cost V 5 bases and J 0 bases; bases outside gene matches: 10. CDR1 ENHRY and CDR2 SYGVKD come from the germline V gene. This CDR3 is built from 17 residues.

The J gene is TRBJ1-4, the V gene TRBV2, with D perhaps matching TRBD1 (5 bases). The V gene's germline CDR1 is SNHLY and CDR2 FYNNEI. CDR3 length: 15 amino acids. V was pared by 5 bases and J by 5 bases, with 15 bases between. The CDR3 loop reads CASSSWRGGNEKLFF. In nucleotides, the CDR3 is TGTGCCAGCAGTTCCTGGAGGGGAGGGAATGAAAAACTGTTTTTT.

The rearrangement uses TRBV6-1 and TRBJ2-2; TRBD1 agrees at 7 bases. CDR1 and CDR2 from the germline V gene are MNHNS and SASEGT. V shed 6 bases, J shed 4 bases, and the junction held 5 bases outside the gene matches. This CDR3 has 14 amino acids. CDR3 nucleotide sequence: TGTGCCAGCAGGGACAGGACTTCCACCGGGGAGCTGTTTTTT. Translated: CASRDRTSTGELFF.

The sample holds one count of this clone. This chain uses TRBV7-3 with TRBJ2-3, with D tentatively TRBD1 (6 bases). CDR3 length: 17 amino acids. CDR1 SGHTA and CDR2 FQGTGA come from the germline V gene. With 4 bases removed from V and 5 bases from J, the gap between germline ends came to 22 bases. CDR3: CASSSRRQGMKGDTQYF. The CDR3 coding sequence is TGTGCCAGCAGCTCAAGGAGGCAGGGGATGAAAGGAGATACGCAGTATTTT.

This clone was seen a single time. This rearrangement joins TRBV20-1 to TRBJ2-7; D is possibly TRBD2 (6 bases). CDR1 and CDR2 (germline): DFQATT, SNEGSKA (reference sequence). V lost 5 bases and J 5 bases, leaving 10 bases between the germline ends. This CDR3 has 11 residues. In nucleotides, the CDR3 is TGCAGTGCTGCGGGGTCCAACGAGCAGTACTTC. Protein: CSAAGSNEQYF.

The chain uses TRBV7-9 and TRBJ2-7; no reliable D call. Trimming removed 5 bases at V and 0 bases at J, with 5 bases between. The CDR3 length is 12 residues. Germline lookup yields CDR1 SEHNR and CDR2 FQNEAQ (reference sequence). In DNA form, the CDR3 reads TGTGCCAGCAGCGGCGGCTCCTACGAGCAGTACTTC. Protein sequence: CASSGGSYEQYF. Variable domain in full (rest from reference TRBV7-9 and TRBJ2-7): DTGVSQNPRHKITKRGQNVTFRCDPISEHNRLYWYRQTLGQGPEFLTYFQNEAQLEKSRLLSDRFSAERPKGSFSTLEIQRTEQGDSAMYLCASSGGSYEQYFGPGTRLTVT.

The J gene is TRBJ1-1, the V gene TRBV5-4; TRBD1 matches at 10 bases. This CDR3 contains 17 residues. Trimming at V came to 2 bases and at J to 4 bases, leaving 11 bases not matched to a gene. In germline, CDR1 is SGHNT, CDR2 YYREEE (reference sequence). The CDR3 DNA follows: TGTGCCAGCAGCTTACCGACAGGGGGCGGCCGGAGCACTGAAGCTTTCTTT. This translates into CASSLPTGGGRSTEAFF.

The V call is TRBV11-2, the J call TRBJ2-7, with TRBD1 matching over 10 bases. J lost 4 bases, V lost 1 base, and 1 base had no gene match. In germline, CDR1 is SGHAT, CDR2 FQNNGV. CDR3 length equals 14 residues. CDR3 region: CASSLGTGGYEQYF. CDR3 DNA: TGTGCCAGCAGCTTAGGGACAGGGGGTTACGAGCAGTACTTC.

V and J are TRBV12-5 and TRBJ2-2; D remains ambiguous. This CDR3 is 16 amino acids long. V shed 4 bases and J shed 0 bases, with 12 bases lying between them. Per germline, CDR1 LGHNT and CDR2 FRNRAP. In nucleotides, the CDR3 is TGTGCTAGTGGTTACCAGAGGATTACGAACACCGGGGAGCTGTTTTTT. It encodes CASGYQRITNTGELFF. Complete variable domain (other parts from reference TRBV12-5 and TRBJ2-2): DARVTQTPRHKVTEMGQEVTMRCQPILGHNTVFWYRQTMMQGLELLAYFRNRAPLDDSGMPKDRFSAEMPDATLATLKIQPSEPRDSAVYFCASGYQRITNTGELFFGEGSRLTVL.

The chain links TRBV4-3 to TRBJ2-7; 11 bases map to TRBD2. Looked up from germline, CDR1 is LGHNA and CDR2 is YSLEER. V dropped 3 bases and J dropped 2; count of bases not matched to a gene: 6. The CDR3 extends over 16 amino acids. In DNA, the CDR3 is TGCGCCAGCAGCCAGACTACTAGCGGGGGAACCTACGAGCAGTACTTC. This translates into CASSQTTSGGTYEQYF.

This chain uses TRBV4-3 with TRBJ2-7; weak D call: TRBD1 (6 bases). CDR3 length: 15 residues. Germline loops: CDR1 LGHNA, CDR2 YSLEER. The germline V and J ends were trimmed by 0 bases and 2 bases, with 11 bases remaining between them. The CDR3: CASSQDGDKTYEQYF. DNA for the CDR3: TGCGCCAGCAGCCAAGACGGGGACAAGACCTACGAGCAGTACTTC.

This clone appeared a single time. The junction departs from the called germline gene at one end, perhaps through a read error. The rearrangement links TRBV25-1 to TRBJ2-3, with D perhaps TRBD2 (6 bases). The germline V gene has CDR1 MGHDK and CDR2 SYGVNS. The CDR3 loop spans 14 amino acids. In DNA, the CDR3 is TGTGCCAGCAGCGAATTGTGGGCGGGGGATACGCAGTATTTT. Its protein product is CASSELWAGDTQYF.

This rearrangement joins TRBV10-3 to TRBJ2-5, with TRBD2 identical over 9 bases. The trim removed 5 bases at V and 4 bases at J, leaving 5 bases unmatched. The CDR3 is 14 amino acids. Germline V gives CDR1 ENHRY, CDR2 SYGVKD. CDR3 nucleotides: TGTGCCATCAGTATAGCGGGAGTTTCAGAGACCCAGTACTTC. Translated, it gives CAISIAGVSETQYF.